This T cell receptor (beta chain) was documented in a study of cytomegalovirus exposure and HLA in healthy donors. On the study more broadly: Samples from HLA-typed donors yielded approximately 88 million unique TCRs in an early data release.

PCR used 60 Vbeta primers and 13 Jbeta primers. Libraries were prepared by immunoSEQ multiplex PCR; TCRdb keeps only in-frame clonotypes and omits some of them. The repertoire includes about 120,000 clones, 50% to 75% of them detected once, and more than 6.5% sits in the top ten. Of note for this clone: Its antigen is still unknown.

Study conclusions and caveats: Analyses of presence and absence presupposed an approximately uniform sequencing depth across donors. Among CMV-associated TCR beta chains, most appeared HLA-restricted in a later analysis. Sequencing probably produced one cluster of sequence variants that were highly shared.

The sample taken for sequencing was PBMCs. The sequence came from a woman between 35 and 50 years old in good health and CMV-seropositive.

CDR3: CVLGLYSYEQYF. CDR3 nucleotides: TGTGTGTTGGGACTTTACTCCTACGAGCAGTACTTC. This chain uses TRBV30 with TRBJ2-7; D perhaps matches TRBD2 (6 bases). CDR3 length: 12 amino acids. Germline V gene lookup returns CDR1 GTSNPN and CDR2 SVGIG (reference sequence).